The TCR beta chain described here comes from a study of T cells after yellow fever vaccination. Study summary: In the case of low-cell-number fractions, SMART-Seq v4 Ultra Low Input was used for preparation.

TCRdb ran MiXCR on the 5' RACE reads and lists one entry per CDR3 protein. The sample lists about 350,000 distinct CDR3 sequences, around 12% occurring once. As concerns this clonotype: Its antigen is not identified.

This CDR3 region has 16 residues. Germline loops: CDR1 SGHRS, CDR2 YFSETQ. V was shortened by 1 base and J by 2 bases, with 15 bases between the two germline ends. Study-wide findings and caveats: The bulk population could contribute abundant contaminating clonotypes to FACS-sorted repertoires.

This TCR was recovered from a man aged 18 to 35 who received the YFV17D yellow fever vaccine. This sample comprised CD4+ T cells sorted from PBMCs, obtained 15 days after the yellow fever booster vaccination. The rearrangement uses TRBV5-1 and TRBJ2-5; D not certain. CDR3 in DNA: TGCGCCAGCAGCTTGACGACACGACCCCCACAAGAGACCCAGTACTTC. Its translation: CASSLTTRPPQETQYF.